The source of this T cell receptor (beta chain) is a study of T cells in Graves' hyperthyroidism and ophthalmopathy. The study's findings and limits: Expanded thyroid clonotypes (above 0.001) were mostly also found in blood. Ophthalmopathy got predicted by the model a median roughly 6.1 months before its onset.

RNA transcripts provided the source from which TCR beta CDR3 regions were amplified. During a first-round RT-PCR of the TCR CDR3, the HTBI primer set was used. One entry per CDR3 protein, called by TCRdb with MiXCR from the multiplex PCR reads. In the table there are around 450,000 distinct CDR3 sequences, around a sixth of which are singletons. Any patient presenting with uncontrolled infection, other autoimmune disease, pregnancy or lactation was left out. An approximately 10 ml volume of fresh peripheral blood provided the PBMCs. This clonotype was counted many times. The target antigen is unknown. The CDR3 spans 12 residues. With 4 bases removed from V and 5 bases from J, the gap between germline ends came to 8 bases. Germline V lookup: CDR1 SGHAT, CDR2 FQNNGV.

The source is a young woman with Graves' hyperthyroidism. V usage is TRBV11-2 and J usage is TRBJ1-2, with a tentative D call TRBD1 (5 bases). Input material: blood. The CDR3 here is CASSSQGYGYTF. The CDR3 DNA reads as TGTGCCAGCAGCTCTCAGGGATATGGCTACACCTTC. Together with reference TRBV11-2 and TRBJ1-2, the CDR3 gives the full variable domain: EAGVAQSPRYKIIEKRQSVAFWCNPISGHATLYWYQQILGQGPKLLIQFQNNGVVDDSQLPKDRFSAERLKGVDSTLKIQPAKLEDSAVYLCASSSQGYGYTFGSGTRLTVV.